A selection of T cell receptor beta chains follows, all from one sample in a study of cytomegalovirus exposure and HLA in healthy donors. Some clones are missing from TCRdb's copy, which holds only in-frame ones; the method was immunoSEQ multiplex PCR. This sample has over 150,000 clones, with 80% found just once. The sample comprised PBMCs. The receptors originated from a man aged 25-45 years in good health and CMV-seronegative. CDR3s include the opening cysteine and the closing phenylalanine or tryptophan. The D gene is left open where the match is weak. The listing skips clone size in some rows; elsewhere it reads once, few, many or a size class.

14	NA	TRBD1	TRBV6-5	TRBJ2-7	TGTGCCAGCGGTGACAGGGGTCAAGTTACGTGGCAGTACTTC	CASGDRGQVTWQYF
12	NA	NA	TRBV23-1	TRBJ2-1	TGCGCCAGCCCATCAGGGCGGAATGAGCAGTTCTTC	CASPSGRNEQFF
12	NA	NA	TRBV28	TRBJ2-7	TGTGCCAGCAGTTTAGGGGCGTACGAGCAGTACTTC	CASSLGAYEQYF
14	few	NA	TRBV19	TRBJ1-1	TGTGCCAGTACCATGCGGCAAATGAACACTGAAGCTTTCTTT	CASTMRQMNTEAFF
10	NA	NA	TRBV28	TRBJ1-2	TGTGCCAGCCGATCCGGGGGCTACACCTTC	CASRSGGYTF
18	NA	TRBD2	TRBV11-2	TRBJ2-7	TGTGCCAGCAGCTCCTCTCCCAGCGGGGGGGCGACCATCTACGAGCAGTACTTC	CASSSSPSGGATIYEQYF
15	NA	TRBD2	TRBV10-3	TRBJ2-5	TGTGCCATCAGTGAGTTCCGTAGCGGGAGGGAGACCCAGTACTTC	CAISEFRSGRETQYF
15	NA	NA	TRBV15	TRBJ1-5	TGTGCCACCAGCAGAGATGGCCGGGACAATCAGCCCCAGCATTTT	CATSRDGRDNQPQHF
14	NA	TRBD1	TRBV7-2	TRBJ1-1	TGTGCCAGCAGACAGCCGGGACAGGGGGGTGAAGCTTTCTTT	CASRQPGQGGEAFF
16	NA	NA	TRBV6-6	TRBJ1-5	TGTGCCAGCGAGGGTTCCCAGGGGAGATGGGATCAGCCCCAGCATTTT	CASEGSQGRWDQPQHF
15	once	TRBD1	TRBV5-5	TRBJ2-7	TGTGCCAGCAGCTTGGCCGGGTTCAGGGGGTACGAGCAGTACTTC	CASSLAGFRGYEQYF
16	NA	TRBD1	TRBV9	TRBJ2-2	TGTGCCAGCAGCGTAACGACAGGGGGCACCACCGGGGAGCTGTTTTTT	CASSVTTGGTTGELFF
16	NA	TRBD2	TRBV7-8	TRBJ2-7	TGTGCCAGCACCCCTCGGACTAGCGGGAGCTCCTACGAGCAGTACTTC	CASTPRTSGSSYEQYF